This is a list of T cell receptor beta chains from one sample in a study of cytomegalovirus exposure and HLA in healthy donors. Some clones are missing from TCRdb's copy, which holds only in-frame ones; the method was immunoSEQ multiplex PCR. The sample yields about 300,000 clones, over 75% seen once. The source material was PBMCs. Receptors originate from a woman between 18 and 29 years old in good health and CMV-seronegative. The CDR3 runs from the conserved cysteine through the conserved F or W. A D gene is named only where the DNA matches it firmly. Not all rows give a size; the values are once, few, many and, for expanded clones, a class.

clone_size: NA
cdr3_length: 14
d_call: NA
v_call: TRBV9
j_call: TRBJ1-6
cdr3_nt: TGTGCCAGCAGCGTAGGGCTTGAGGGAGCACCCCTCCACTTT
cdr3_aa: CASSVGLEGAPLHF

clone_size: NA
cdr3_length: 17
d_call: NA
v_call: TRBV5-1
j_call: TRBJ1-4
cdr3_nt: TGCGCCAGCAGCTTGCCCTCAGGGTCTGCAACTAATGAAAAACTGTTTTTT
cdr3_aa: CASSLPSGSATNEKLFF

clone_size: NA
cdr3_length: 16
d_call: TRBD1
v_call: TRBV18
j_call: TRBJ1-4
cdr3_nt: TGTGCCAGCTCACCCCTACAGGGGGGCATTAATGAAAAACTGTTTTTT
cdr3_aa: CASSPLQGGINEKLFF

clone_size: NA
cdr3_length: 13
d_call: TRBD2
v_call: TRBV29-1
j_call: TRBJ2-7
cdr3_nt: TGCAGCGTTGAGAGCCTAGCGGGAGGGGGACAGTACTTC
cdr3_aa: CSVESLAGGGQYF

clone_size: NA
cdr3_length: 13
d_call: TRBD1
v_call: TRBV11-2
j_call: TRBJ1-2
cdr3_nt: TGTGCCAGCAGCTTAGCACAGGGGGGAGGCTACACCTTC
cdr3_aa: CASSLAQGGGYTF

clone_size: few
cdr3_length: 15
d_call: NA
v_call: TRBV28
j_call: TRBJ1-6
cdr3_nt: TGTGCCAGCATCGTAGGGGCTTCCTCTGGTCGACCCCTCCACTTT
cdr3_aa: CASIVGASSGRPLHF

clone_size: few
cdr3_length: 11
d_call: NA
v_call: TRBV28
j_call: TRBJ2-7
cdr3_nt: TGTGCCACTTCCCTAATTAACGAGCAGTACTTC
cdr3_aa: CATSLINEQYF

clone_size: NA
cdr3_length: 13
d_call: NA
v_call: TRBV6-4
j_call: TRBJ1-1
cdr3_nt: TGTGCCAGCAGAGAGGGCCCGAACACTGAAGCTTTCTTT
cdr3_aa: CASREGPNTEAFF

clone_size: NA
cdr3_length: 14
d_call: NA
v_call: TRBV12-2
j_call: TRBJ2-7
cdr3_nt: TGTGCAAGTCGCTTGCGGCGGCTAGCTTACGAGCAGTACTTC
cdr3_aa: CASRLRRLAYEQYF

clone_size: once
cdr3_length: 15
d_call: TRBD2
v_call: TRBV19
j_call: TRBJ2-7
cdr3_nt: TGTGCCAGTAGTCCTCGAGCGGGGGGGATCTACGAGCAGTACTTC
cdr3_aa: CASSPRAGGIYEQYF

clone_size: NA
cdr3_length: 17
d_call: TRBD2
v_call: TRBV28
j_call: TRBJ2-7
cdr3_nt: TGTGCCAGCAGCATCGTAGCGGGAGGGCCGGGATCCTACGAGCAGTACTTC
cdr3_aa: CASSIVAGGPGSYEQYF

clone_size: NA
cdr3_length: 14
d_call: TRBD1
v_call: TRBV6-5
j_call: TRBJ1-2
cdr3_nt: TGTGCCAGCAGTTCCACAGGGGGAGGGTATGGCTACACCTTC
cdr3_aa: CASSSTGGGYGYTF

clone_size: NA
cdr3_length: 16
d_call: NA
v_call: TRBV5-1
j_call: TRBJ2-3
cdr3_nt: TGCGCCAGCAGCTTGGCAGAGGCTAGCATCACAGATACGCAGTATTTT
cdr3_aa: CASSLAEASITDTQYF

clone_size: NA
cdr3_length: 15
d_call: TRBD1
v_call: TRBV28
j_call: TRBJ2-1
cdr3_nt: TGTGCCAGCAGTGTGGGACAGCCTTTCTACAATGAGCAGTTCTTC
cdr3_aa: CASSVGQPFYNEQFF

clone_size: NA
cdr3_length: 16
d_call: TRBD2
v_call: TRBV4-1
j_call: TRBJ2-2
cdr3_nt: TGCGCCAGCAGCCCGGGGGGGGGAGGGAACACCGGGGAGCTGTTTTTT
cdr3_aa: CASSPGGGGNTGELFF

clone_size: NA
cdr3_length: 15
d_call: NA
v_call: TRBV6-5
j_call: TRBJ2-1
cdr3_nt: TGTGCCAGCAGTTTGGGTTTCGGGAGACGCAATGAGCAGTTCTTC
cdr3_aa: CASSLGFGRRNEQFF

clone_size: once
cdr3_length: 17
d_call: TRBD2
v_call: TRBV28
j_call: TRBJ2-1
cdr3_nt: TGTGCCAGCAGGCGCCTACCGGGACTAGCATCATACAATGAGCAGTTCTTC
cdr3_aa: CASRRLPGLASYNEQFF

clone_size: once
cdr3_length: 13
d_call: NA
v_call: TRBV9
j_call: TRBJ1-2
cdr3_nt: TGTGCCAGCAGCGTAGACACCAACTATGGCTACACCTTC
cdr3_aa: CASSVDTNYGYTF

clone_size: NA
cdr3_length: 16
d_call: NA
v_call: TRBV7-2
j_call: TRBJ1-5
cdr3_nt: TGTGCCAGCAGCTTAGAAGGGACTGGGAGGATCAGGCCCCAGCATTTT
cdr3_aa: CASSLEGTGRIRPQHF

clone_size: NA
cdr3_length: 14
d_call: NA
v_call: TRBV28
j_call: TRBJ2-7
cdr3_nt: TGTGCCAGCAGTTTGGTTCAAAAGAGCTACGAGCAGTACTTC
cdr3_aa: CASSLVQKSYEQYF

clone_size: once
cdr3_length: 11
d_call: NA
v_call: TRBV19
j_call: TRBJ1-2
cdr3_nt: TGTGCCGCGGGAAGAAACTATGGCTACACCTTC
cdr3_aa: CAAGRNYGYTF

clone_size: NA
cdr3_length: 13
d_call: NA
v_call: TRBV6-1
j_call: TRBJ1-1
cdr3_nt: TGTGCCAGCAGTCTCCCCTTGGGCTCTGAAGCTTTCTTT
cdr3_aa: CASSLPLGSEAFF

clone_size: NA
cdr3_length: 13
d_call: NA
v_call: TRBV6-6
j_call: TRBJ2-5
cdr3_nt: TGTGCCAGCAGGTTACTCGAACGGAGGACCCAGTACTTC
cdr3_aa: CASRLLERRTQYF

clone_size: NA
cdr3_length: 15
d_call: TRBD2
v_call: TRBV5-4
j_call: TRBJ2-2
cdr3_nt: TGTGCCAGCAGCAGACTAGCGGGAGGCACCGGGGAGCTGTTTTTT
cdr3_aa: CASSRLAGGTGELFF

clone_size: once
cdr3_length: 16
d_call: NA
v_call: TRBV7-6
j_call: TRBJ1-4
cdr3_nt: TGTGCCAGCAGCTTAGCCCCTTTCTCTTCGGGGGAAAAACTGTTTTTT
cdr3_aa: CASSLAPFSSGEKLFF

clone_size: once
cdr3_length: 16
d_call: TRBD2
v_call: TRBV28
j_call: TRBJ2-5
cdr3_nt: TGTGCCAGCAGCCCACCGCGGGGGGGGTACCAAGAGACCCAGTACTTC
cdr3_aa: CASSPPRGGYQETQYF

clone_size: NA
cdr3_length: 15
d_call: NA
v_call: TRBV5-1
j_call: TRBJ1-3
cdr3_nt: TGCGCCAGCAAGCCGGGAGCCTTAACTGGAAACACCATATATTTT
cdr3_aa: CASKPGALTGNTIYF

clone_size: NA
cdr3_length: 12
d_call: NA
v_call: TRBV30
j_call: TRBJ1-1
cdr3_nt: TGTGCCTGGATCAAGAGGAACACTGAAGCTTTCTTT
cdr3_aa: CAWIKRNTEAFF

clone_size: NA
cdr3_length: 14
d_call: NA
v_call: TRBV14
j_call: TRBJ2-1
cdr3_nt: TGTGCCAGCAGCCAAGGGTTAGGCACAGGTGAAAGGTTCTTC
cdr3_aa: CASSQGLGTGERFF

clone_size: NA
cdr3_length: 16
d_call: NA
v_call: TRBV19
j_call: TRBJ2-6
cdr3_nt: TGTGCCAGTAGTATAGTTCGGGGGTCTGGGGCCAACGTCCTGACTTTC
cdr3_aa: CASSIVRGSGANVLTF

clone_size: NA
cdr3_length: 14
d_call: NA
v_call: TRBV19
j_call: TRBJ1-1
cdr3_nt: TGTGCCAGTAGTATCAGACACTCGACCGCTGAAGCTTTCTTT
cdr3_aa: CASSIRHSTAEAFF

clone_size: NA
cdr3_length: 14
d_call: NA
v_call: TRBV27
j_call: TRBJ2-7
cdr3_nt: TGTGCCAGCAGCCCCCTTGGACTGGACTACGAGCAGTACTTC
cdr3_aa: CASSPLGLDYEQYF

clone_size: NA
cdr3_length: 19
d_call: TRBD2
v_call: TRBV27
j_call: TRBJ2-1
cdr3_nt: TGTGCCAGCAGTTTCGTTAGCCGGCGGGCGGGGGTCAACTACAATGAGCAGTTCTTC
cdr3_aa: CASSFVSRRAGVNYNEQFF

clone_size: NA
cdr3_length: 16
d_call: NA
v_call: TRBV27
j_call: TRBJ1-5
cdr3_nt: TGTGCCAGCAGTTTATGGTCAACAGGCGGCAATCAGCCCCAGCATTTT
cdr3_aa: CASSLWSTGGNQPQHF

clone_size: NA
cdr3_length: 12
d_call: NA
v_call: TRBV27
j_call: TRBJ2-1
cdr3_nt: TGTGCCAGCAGTCCCCAAGGAGGTGAGCAGTTCTTC
cdr3_aa: CASSPQGGEQFF

clone_size: NA
cdr3_length: 15
d_call: TRBD1
v_call: TRBV7-4
j_call: TRBJ1-2
cdr3_nt: TGTGCCAGCAGCTTCCCCCGGGACAGGGACCCTGGCTACACCTTC
cdr3_aa: CASSFPRDRDPGYTF

clone_size: NA
cdr3_length: 15
d_call: NA
v_call: TRBV30
j_call: TRBJ2-1
cdr3_nt: TGTGCCTGGGGAGGGCCCCGGAGCTCCTACAATGAGCAGTTCTTC
cdr3_aa: CAWGGPRSSYNEQFF

clone_size: once
cdr3_length: 12
d_call: NA
v_call: TRBV7-8
j_call: TRBJ2-3
cdr3_nt: TGTGCCAGCAGCTTAAGCCCAGATACGCAGTATTTT
cdr3_aa: CASSLSPDTQYF

clone_size: NA
cdr3_length: 14
d_call: TRBD1
v_call: TRBV9
j_call: TRBJ1-1
cdr3_nt: TGTGCCAGCAGCCTACAGGGGTTGGGGACTGAAGCTTTCTTT
cdr3_aa: CASSLQGLGTEAFF

clone_size: NA
cdr3_length: 15
d_call: TRBD2
v_call: TRBV6-6
j_call: TRBJ2-3
cdr3_nt: TGTGCCAGCACTAATAGCGGGAGGGGCACAGATACGCAGTATTTT
cdr3_aa: CASTNSGRGTDTQYF

clone_size: NA
cdr3_length: 14
d_call: NA
v_call: TRBV4-1
j_call: TRBJ2-7
cdr3_nt: TGCGCCAGCAGCCAAGGGCTAGCGTCCTACGAGCAGTACTTC
cdr3_aa: CASSQGLASYEQYF

clone_size: NA
cdr3_length: 13
d_call: TRBD2
v_call: TRBV11-2
j_call: TRBJ2-7
cdr3_nt: TGTGCCAGCAGCTTAGATAGACTAGCGGGGGCCCGCTTC
cdr3_aa: CASSLDRLAGARF

clone_size: NA
cdr3_length: 17
d_call: TRBD1
v_call: TRBV27
j_call: TRBJ1-6
cdr3_nt: TGTGCCAGCAGTTCTTACAGGGGGCAGGATAGTAATTCACCCCTCCACTTT
cdr3_aa: CASSSYRGQDSNSPLHF

clone_size: NA
cdr3_length: 14
d_call: TRBD2
v_call: TRBV2
j_call: TRBJ2-3
cdr3_nt: TGTGCCAGCAGACCGGGACTAGCGGGAAATAGGCAGTATTTT
cdr3_aa: CASRPGLAGNRQYF

clone_size: NA
cdr3_length: 13
d_call: TRBD2
v_call: TRBV5-4
j_call: TRBJ2-1
cdr3_nt: TGTGCCAGCAGCTTGGCCGGGGCGGGAGTGCAGTTCTTC
cdr3_aa: CASSLAGAGVQFF